This entry describes one T cell receptor (beta chain). Primers: 60 Vbeta forward and 13 Jbeta reverse. Repertoires were generated with immunoSEQ multiplex PCR, while TCRdb's copy carries only in-frame clones and drops some. The table lists about 100,000 clones, more than 65% of them singletons, with about 4.3% in the top ten. The record originates from a study of cytomegalovirus exposure and HLA in healthy donors. Germline CDR1 and CDR2: SEHNR and FQNEAQ (reference sequence). Trimming cost V 5 bases and J 2 bases, with 19 bases left between them. This CDR3 is built from 16 residues. The material sequenced was PBMCs. This chain links TRBV7-9 with TRBJ2-7, with D perhaps matching TRBD2 (8 bases). This TCR derives from a male donor in good health and CMV-seronegative. CDR3 in amino acids: CASSPQGVAGPYEQYF. The CDR3 DNA follows: TGTGCCAGCAGCCCCCAGGGGGTAGCGGGGCCCTACGAGCAGTACTTC.